A single sample is the source of the 26 T cell receptor beta chains below, sequenced in a study of Graves' ophthalmopathy and Graves' hyperthyroidism. Scientists amplified the TCR beta CDR3 regions from RNA transcripts. Second-round multiplex PCR came after first-round RT-PCR with HTBI primers. TCRdb re-derived calls from the multiplex PCR reads in MiXCR, one entry per CDR3 protein. The table includes 900,000 to 1,200,000 distinct CDR3 sequences, about 38% detected once. The sample comprised peripheral blood or thyroid tissue (not recorded which). The receptors were sampled from an adult man with Graves' hyperthyroidism.

CDR3 in DNA: TGTGCCAGTAGTATATCGACTGGGGTTTCGAGCTCCTACGAGCAGTACTTC. Amino acid sequence: CASSISTGVSSSYEQYF. The chain employs TRBV19 and TRBJ2-7; D is uncertain. V shed 2 bases and J shed 0 bases, with 17 bases lying between them. Germline V CDR1 and CDR2: LNHDA, SQIVND (reference sequence). This CDR3 spans 17 amino acids.

This clonotype was observed many times. The rearrangement links TRBV24-1 to TRBJ1-1, with D possibly TRBD1 on 6 matching bases. The CDR3 spans 14 residues. Per the germline V gene, CDR1 is KGHDR and CDR2 is SFDVKD. The ends were cut back, 5 bases at V and 5 bases at J, with 14 bases in the middle. As DNA, the CDR3 is TGTGCCACCAGTGGGGCAGGGGCTACGACTGAAGCTTTCTTT. This codes for CATSGAGATTEAFF.

The rearrangement joins TRBV19 to TRBJ2-1; 10 bases fit TRBD2. Trimming removed 2 bases from V and 6 bases from J; junction bases left unmatched: 1. The CDR3 loop spans 14 amino acids. CDR1 and CDR2 (germline): LNHDA, SQIVND (reference sequence). The CDR3 reads CASSILAGVNEQFF. DNA of the CDR3: TGTGCCAGTAGTATACTAGCGGGAGTCAATGAGCAGTTCTTC.

V and J are TRBV28 and TRBJ2-5, with 10 bases matching TRBD1. The ends lost 7 bases at V and 5 bases at J; junction bases unmatched: 10. The V gene's germline CDR1 is MDHEN and CDR2 SYDVKM. The CDR3 covers 15 residues. For the CDR3, the DNA is TGTGCCAGCACCGCGACAGGGGGCGTCTATGAGACCCAGTACTTC. It is translated as CASTATGGVYETQYF.

This clonotype was seen ten or more times. This chain joins TRBV6-5 and TRBJ2-7, with a tentative D call TRBD1 (6 bases). CDR1 is MNHEY, CDR2 SVGAGI, per germline. The V end was cut by 6 bases, the J end by 5 bases, with 14 bases between. The CDR3 is made up of 13 amino acids. CDR3 residues: CASRAGVRNEQYF. The CDR3, as DNA: TGTGCCAGCAGGGCAGGGGTTCGGAACGAGCAGTACTTC.

Many counts were recorded for this clonotype. The CDR3 DNA follows: TGTGCCAGCAGAGGACAGGGGGTGAGGCAGCCCCAGCATTTT. Protein: CASRGQGVRQPQHF. The chain couples TRBV25-1 to TRBJ1-5; 10 bases are a match to TRBD1. The germline V gene encodes CDR1 MGHDK and CDR2 SYGVNS. V was clipped by 6 bases and J by 7 bases; unmatched bases: 6. CDR3 size: 14 residues.

This clonotype was counted only a few times. The CDR3 coding sequence is TGTGCCAGCAGCCGACCCCCCGGGGGGGATCAAGAGACCCAGTACTTC. This sequence encodes CASSRPPGGDQETQYF. V and J are TRBV14 and TRBJ2-5; 8 nucleotides agree with TRBD2. The CDR3 is 16 residues long. Trimming cost V 4 bases and J 2 bases; bases outside gene matches: 9. The V gene's germline CDR1 is SGHDN and CDR2 FVKESK.

The rearrangement uses TRBV5-4 and TRBJ1-6, with a weak D call TRBD1 (6 bases). Looked up from germline, CDR1 is SGHNT and CDR2 is YYREEE (reference sequence). V shed 4 bases and J shed 6 bases, with 26 bases lying between them. CDR3 length: 19 residues. The CDR3 DNA reads as TGTGCCAGCAGCGGAACAGGGTCAATCTCCGCAAGACCTAATTCACCCCTCCACTTT. Its protein is CASSGTGSISARPNSPLHF. Full variable domain (remainder filled in from reference TRBV5-4 and TRBJ1-6): ETGVTQSPTHLIKTRGQQVTLRCSSQSGHNTVSWYQQALGQGPQFIFQYYREEENGRGNFPPRFSGLQFPNYSSELNVNALELDDSALYLCASSGTGSISARPNSPLHFGNGTRLTVT.

In its sample, this clonotype was seen many times. V gene TRBV20-1 combines with J gene TRBJ1-2; D is ambiguous. CDR1 DFQATT and CDR2 SNEGSKA come from the germline V gene (reference sequence). The V end was cut by 2 bases, the J end by 3 bases, with 7 bases between. This CDR3 has 12 residues. CDR3 sequence reads: CSARWGDYGYTF. The CDR3 nucleotides are TGCAGTGCTAGATGGGGAGACTATGGCTACACCTTC.

This chain uses TRBV19 with TRBJ1-5; tentatively, D is TRBD1 (5 bases). Per the germline V gene, CDR1 is LNHDA and CDR2 is SQIVND (reference sequence). The V end lost 2 bases, the J end lost 7 bases, and 15 bases lay between the germline ends. This CDR3 contains 15 residues. The CDR3 nucleotides are TGTGCCAGTAGTATACAGGTCCAGGGACGGCAGCCCCAGCATTTT. It specifies CASSIQVQGRQPQHF. Filled out from reference TRBV19 and TRBJ1-5, the complete variable domain reads DGGITQSPKYLFRKEGQNVTLSCEQNLNHDAMYWYRQDPGQGLRLIYYSQIVNDFQKGDIAEGYSVSREKKESFPLTVTSAQKNPTAFYLCASSIQVQGRQPQHFGDGTRLSIL.

The table lists this clonotype with many counts. The chain combines TRBV19 with TRBJ1-2, with D perhaps TRBD1 (6 bases). V dropped 6 bases and J dropped 0 bases, with 11 bases sitting between them. Per germline, CDR1 LNHDA and CDR2 SQIVND (reference sequence). The CDR3 covers 14 residues. CDR3 sequence (DNA): TGTGCCAGTAGACAAACAGGGACTAACTATGGCTACACCTTC. This encodes CASRQTGTNYGYTF. The variable domain in full, with the rest retrieved from reference TRBV19 and TRBJ1-2, is DGGITQSPKYLFRKEGQNVTLSCEQNLNHDAMYWYRQDPGQGLRLIYYSQIVNDFQKGDIAEGYSVSREKKESFPLTVTSAQKNPTAFYLCASRQTGTNYGYTFGSGTRLTVV.

A note on this clonotype: Given a much more abundant clone one base away, this may be a read error. The gene calls are TRBV7-9 and TRBJ1-1, with D possibly TRBD1 on 5 matching bases. Trimming stripped 1 base from V and 0 bases from J, with 9 bases between. This CDR3 has 15 amino acids. Germline V gives CDR1 SEHNR, CDR2 FQNEAQ (reference sequence). This chain's CDR3 is CASSLGQDMNTEAFF. The CDR3 region has the DNA TGTGCCAGCAGCTTAGGGCAGGACATGAACACTGAAGCTTTCTTT.

This clonotype was observed at least ten times. The V gene is TRBV5-6, the J gene TRBJ2-5; D might be TRBD1 (6 bases). The germline CDR1 and CDR2 sequences are SGHDT and YYEEEE. CDR3 size: 13 residues. V lost 4 bases, J lost 5 bases, and 12 bases lay in between. Here the CDR3 reads CASSPGHKETQYF. DNA for the CDR3: TGTGCCAGCAGCCCGGGACATAAGGAGACCCAGTACTTC.

The table lists this clonotype with many counts. This chain connects TRBV15 to TRBJ2-7; D may be TRBD2 (6 bases). The V end was cut by 5 bases, the J end by 2 bases, with 13 bases between. Germline V gene lookup returns CDR1 LNHNV and CDR2 YYDKDF (reference sequence). The CDR3 is made up of 14 amino acids. For the CDR3, the DNA is TGTGCCACCAGCGAAACGGGACTCCCCTACGAGCAGTACTTC. Residues: CATSETGLPYEQYF.

In its sample, this clonotype was seen a few times. The rearrangement links TRBV7-2 to TRBJ2-7, with TRBD2 matching over 10 bases. There are 12 residues in the CDR3. V lost 3 bases to trimming and J lost 9 bases; unmatched junction nucleotides: 2. Germline loops: CDR1 SGHTA, CDR2 FQGNSA. The chain's CDR3 is CASSFRTSGQYF. CDR3 in DNA: TGTGCCAGCAGCTTTCGGACTAGCGGGCAGTACTTC.

As to this clonotype: A much larger clone lies one base from this, so it may be a read error. This sequence joins TRBV2 and TRBJ1-1, with D perhaps matching TRBD1 (6 bases). V lost 5 bases, J lost 3 bases, and 13 bases lay in between. This CDR3 spans 14 amino acids. Germline V gene sequence: CDR1 SNHLY, CDR2 FYNNEI. The CDR3 bases are TGTGCCAGCAGTCGTGACAGGCTGGACACTGAAGCTTTCTTT. Its protein is CASSRDRLDTEAFF.

This clonotype was counted ten times or more. The chain carries TRBV5-1 and TRBJ2-2; the D gene could be TRBD1 or TRBD2 (5 bases each). CDR1 and CDR2 from the germline V gene are SGHRS and YFSETQ. Deletions cut 4 bases from V and 9 bases from J, with 16 bases between. This CDR3 is 14 amino acids long. The CDR3 sequence is CASSGDRPDRELFF. CDR3 nucleotide sequence: TGCGCCAGCAGCGGGGACCGACCGGATCGGGAGCTGTTTTTT.

This clonotype has a single count. V is TRBV28 and J is TRBJ2-7, with TRBD2 matching 10 bases. After removal of 1 base from V and 3 bases from J, the junction contained 6 bases not matched to a gene. The CDR3 runs 16 residues. Germline CDR1 MDHEN, CDR2 SYDVKM. This chain's CDR3 is CASSLLPAGGHYEQYF. The DNA for the CDR3 is TGTGCCAGCAGTTTATTGCCAGCGGGAGGGCACTACGAGCAGTACTTC.

This chain joins TRBV10-3 and TRBJ1-3; 10 bases line up with TRBD1. V lost 8 bases to trimming and J lost 0 bases; unmatched junction nucleotides: 4. Per the germline V gene, CDR1 is ENHRY and CDR2 is SYGVKD. The CDR3 contains 15 residues. The CDR3 sequence is CAIGTGALSGNTIYF. The CDR3 coding sequence is TGTGCCATCGGGACAGGGGCTCTCTCTGGAAACACCATATATTTT.

This clonotype was observed many times. V gene TRBV29-1 combines with J gene TRBJ1-1; the D gene is possibly TRBD1 (5 bases). The CDR3 is 13 amino acids. The germline V and J ends were trimmed by 6 bases and 4 bases, with 15 bases remaining between them. In germline, CDR1 is SQVTM, CDR2 ANQGSEA. The CDR3 region has the DNA TGCAGCGTGTCCCCGGGGGTTGGCACTGAAGCTTTCTTT. Its translation: CSVSPGVGTEAFF. The full variable domain, its missing parts supplied by reference TRBV29-1 and TRBJ1-1, is SAVISQKPSRDICQRGTSLTIQCQVDSQVTMMFWYRQQPGQSLTLIATANQGSEATYESGFVIDKFPISRPNLTFSTLTVSNMSPEDSSIYLCSVSPGVGTEAFFGQGTRLTVV.

This clonotype was counted ten times or more. The gene calls are TRBV24-1 and TRBJ1-6; TRBD1 aligns across 7 bases. The germline gives CDR1 KGHDR, CDR2 SFDVKD. V lost 2 bases to trimming and J lost 6 bases; unmatched junction nucleotides: 3. CDR3 size: 15 residues. The CDR3 coding sequence is TGTGCCACCAGTGATTCCGGACAGGCTAATTCACCCCTCCACTTT. Translating it yields CATSDSGQANSPLHF.

This clonotype was picked up many times. The chain couples TRBV5-1 to TRBJ2-7, with D possibly being TRBD1 (6 bases). Germline values: CDR1 SGHRS, CDR2 YFSETQ. The CDR3 totals 14 residues. Trimming took 7 bases from V and 4 from J, leaving 18 bases between them. In nucleotides, the CDR3 is TGCGCCAGCCGTCAGGACAGCCCAACGTACGAGCAGTACTTC. Its translation is CASRQDSPTYEQYF.

The chain recombines TRBV3-1 with TRBJ2-7; perhaps TRBD1 as D (6 bases). CDR3 length equals 13 residues. Trimming cost V 6 bases and J 5 bases, with 14 bases left between them. In germline, CDR1 is LGHDT, CDR2 YNNKEL (reference sequence). CDR3 amino acids: CASRGDMPNEQYF. DNA for the CDR3: TGTGCCAGCAGGGGGGACATGCCCAACGAGCAGTACTTC.

Many counts were recorded for this clonotype. The genes are TRBV13 and TRBJ2-7; 12 bases fit TRBD2. The CDR3 runs to 16 residues. Trimming took 5 bases from V and 3 from J; bases not matched to a gene: 8. Germline CDR1 and CDR2: PRHDT and FYEKMQ (reference sequence). DNA of the CDR3: TGTGCCAGCAGCACCCAGACTAGCGGGAGAATCTACGAGCAGTACTTC. Translating gives CASSTQTSGRIYEQYF.

Turning to this clonotype: A junction boundary mismatches the germline segment, possibly from a read error. This chain links TRBV7-2 with TRBJ1-5, with 9 bases lining up with TRBD1. There are 13 residues in the CDR3. Germline CDR1 is SGHTA and CDR2 is FQGNSA. The chain's CDR3 is CANSLQGAQPQHF. In DNA, the CDR3 is TGTGCCAACAGCTTACAGGGGGCTCAGCCCCAGCATTTT. The variable domain in full, with the rest retrieved from reference TRBV7-2 and TRBJ1-5, is GAGVSQSPSNKVTEKGKDVELRCDPISGHTALYWYRQSLGQGLEFLIYFQGNSAPDKSGLPSDRFSAERTGGSVSTLTIQRTQQEDSAVYLCANSLQGAQPQHFGDGTRLSIL.

This clonotype was observed a single time. The rearrangement links TRBV10-3 to TRBJ2-3; TRBD1 aligns across 7 bases. Germline V lookup: CDR1 ENHRY, CDR2 SYGVKD. The CDR3 length is 14 residues. V dropped 8 bases and J dropped 0; count of bases not matched to a gene: 5. CDR3 residues: CAIGPQGSTDTQYF. CDR3 DNA sequence: TGTGCCATCGGGCCACAGGGGAGCACAGATACGCAGTATTTT.